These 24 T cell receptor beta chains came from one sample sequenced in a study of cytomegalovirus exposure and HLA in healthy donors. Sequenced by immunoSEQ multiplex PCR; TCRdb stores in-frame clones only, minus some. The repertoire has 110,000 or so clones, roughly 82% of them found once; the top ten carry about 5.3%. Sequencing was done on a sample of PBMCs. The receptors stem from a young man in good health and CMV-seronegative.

CDR3 DNA: TGTGCCAGTAGTATGAGTAGCGGGAGATTCCGCTACGAGCAGTACTTC. This sequence encodes CASSMSSGRFRYEQYF. The rearrangement links TRBV19 to TRBJ2-7; 9 bases agree with TRBD2. The CDR3 length is 16 residues. With 3 bases clipped from V and 3 bases from J, the junction kept 9 bases outside the gene matches. In germline, CDR1 is LNHDA, CDR2 SQIVND (reference sequence).

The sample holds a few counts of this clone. The CDR3 DNA follows: TGTGCCAGCAAGACTAGCGGGAGGGCTGGGGCAGATACGCAGTATTTT. Its translation: CASKTSGRAGADTQYF. The chain joins TRBV2 to TRBJ2-3, with 14 bases fitting TRBD2. Germline lookup yields CDR1 SNHLY and CDR2 FYNNEI. CDR3 length equals 16 residues. With V trimmed by 7 bases and J by 4 bases, 7 bases remained unmatched.

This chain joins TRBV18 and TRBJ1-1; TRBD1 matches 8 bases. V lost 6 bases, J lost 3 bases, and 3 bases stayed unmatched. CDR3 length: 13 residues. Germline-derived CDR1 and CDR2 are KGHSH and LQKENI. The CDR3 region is CASSLDRDTEAFF. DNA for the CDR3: TGTGCCAGCTCCCTGGACAGGGACACTGAAGCTTTCTTT.

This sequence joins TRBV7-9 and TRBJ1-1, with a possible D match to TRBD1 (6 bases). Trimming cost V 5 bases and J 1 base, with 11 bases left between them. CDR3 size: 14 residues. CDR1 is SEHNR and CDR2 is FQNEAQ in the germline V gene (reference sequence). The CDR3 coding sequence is TGTGCCAGCAGCCCGGGGACATCGAACACTGAAGCTTTCTTT. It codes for CASSPGTSNTEAFF.

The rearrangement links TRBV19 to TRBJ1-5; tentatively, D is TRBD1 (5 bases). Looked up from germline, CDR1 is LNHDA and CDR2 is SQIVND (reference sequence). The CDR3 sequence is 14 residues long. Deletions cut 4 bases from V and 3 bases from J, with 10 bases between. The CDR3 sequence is CASSTRQINQPQHF. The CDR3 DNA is TGTGCCAGTAGTACTCGACAGATCAATCAGCCCCAGCATTTT.

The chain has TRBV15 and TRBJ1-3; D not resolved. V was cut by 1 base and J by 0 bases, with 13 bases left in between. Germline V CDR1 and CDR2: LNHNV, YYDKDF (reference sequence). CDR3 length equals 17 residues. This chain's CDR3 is CATSRALGGNSGNTIYF. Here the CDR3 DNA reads TGTGCCACCAGCAGAGCTTTAGGCGGGAACTCTGGAAACACCATATATTTT.

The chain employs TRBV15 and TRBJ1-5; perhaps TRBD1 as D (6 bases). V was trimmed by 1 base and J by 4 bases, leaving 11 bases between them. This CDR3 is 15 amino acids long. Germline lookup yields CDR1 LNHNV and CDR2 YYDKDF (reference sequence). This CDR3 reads CATSRVLQGNQPQHF. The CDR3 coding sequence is TGTGCCACCAGCAGAGTGTTGCAGGGGAATCAGCCCCAGCATTTT.

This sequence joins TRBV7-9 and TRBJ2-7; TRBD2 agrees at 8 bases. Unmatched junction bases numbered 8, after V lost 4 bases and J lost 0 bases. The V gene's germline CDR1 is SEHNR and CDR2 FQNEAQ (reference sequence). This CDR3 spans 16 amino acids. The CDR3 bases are TGTGCCAGCAGCTCGACAGCGGGAGCCACCTCCTACGAGCAGTACTTC. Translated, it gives CASSSTAGATSYEQYF. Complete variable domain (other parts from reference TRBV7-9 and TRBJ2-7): DTGVSQNPRHKITKRGQNVTFRCDPISEHNRLYWYRQTLGQGPEFLTYFQNEAQLEKSRLLSDRFSAERPKGSFSTLEIQRTEQGDSAMYLCASSSTAGATSYEQYFGPGTRLTVT.

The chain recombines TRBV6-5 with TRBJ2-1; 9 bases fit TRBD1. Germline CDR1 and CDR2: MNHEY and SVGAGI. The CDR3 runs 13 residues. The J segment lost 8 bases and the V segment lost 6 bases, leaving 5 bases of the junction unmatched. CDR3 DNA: TGTGCCAGCAGGGGGACAGGGACACATGAGCAGTTCTTC. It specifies CASRGTGTHEQFF.

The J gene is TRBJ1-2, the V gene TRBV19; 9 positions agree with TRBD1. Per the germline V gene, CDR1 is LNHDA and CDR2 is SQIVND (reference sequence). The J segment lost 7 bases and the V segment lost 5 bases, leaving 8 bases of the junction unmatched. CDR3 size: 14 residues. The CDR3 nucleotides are TGTGCCAGTAGTGGACCGGGACAGGGTATTGGCTACACCTTC. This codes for CASSGPGQGIGYTF.

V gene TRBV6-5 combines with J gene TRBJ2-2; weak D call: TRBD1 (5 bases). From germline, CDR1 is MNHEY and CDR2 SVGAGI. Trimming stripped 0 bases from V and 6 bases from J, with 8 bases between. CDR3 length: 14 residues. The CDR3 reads CASSYSTDSGELFF. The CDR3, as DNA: TGTGCCAGCAGTTACTCGACAGATTCCGGGGAGCTGTTTTTT.

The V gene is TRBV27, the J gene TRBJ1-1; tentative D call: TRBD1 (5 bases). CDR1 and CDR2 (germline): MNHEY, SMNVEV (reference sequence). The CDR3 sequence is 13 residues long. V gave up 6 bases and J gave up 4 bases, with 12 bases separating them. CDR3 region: CASRQTVTTEAFF. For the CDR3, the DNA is TGTGCCAGCAGGCAGACAGTAACCACTGAAGCTTTCTTT.

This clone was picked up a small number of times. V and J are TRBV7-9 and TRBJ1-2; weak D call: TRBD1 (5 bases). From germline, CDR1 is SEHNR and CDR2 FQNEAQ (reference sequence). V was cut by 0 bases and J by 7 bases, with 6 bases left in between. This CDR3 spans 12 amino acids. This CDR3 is CASSLAGVGYTF. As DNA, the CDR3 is TGTGCCAGCAGCTTAGCAGGGGTTGGCTACACCTTC.

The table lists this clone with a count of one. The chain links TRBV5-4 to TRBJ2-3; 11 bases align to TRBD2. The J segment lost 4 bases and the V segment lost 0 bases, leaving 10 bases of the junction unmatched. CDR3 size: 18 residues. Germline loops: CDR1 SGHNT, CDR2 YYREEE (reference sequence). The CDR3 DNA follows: TGTGCCAGCAGCTTGGTAGCGGGAGGGATCTCTCTTTCAGATACGCAGTATTTT. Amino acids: CASSLVAGGISLSDTQYF.

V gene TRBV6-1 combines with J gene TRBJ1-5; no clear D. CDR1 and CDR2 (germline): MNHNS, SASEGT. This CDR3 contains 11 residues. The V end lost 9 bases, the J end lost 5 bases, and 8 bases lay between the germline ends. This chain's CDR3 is CASSFDQPQHF. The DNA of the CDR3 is TGTGCCAGTTCGTTCGATCAGCCCCAGCATTTT.

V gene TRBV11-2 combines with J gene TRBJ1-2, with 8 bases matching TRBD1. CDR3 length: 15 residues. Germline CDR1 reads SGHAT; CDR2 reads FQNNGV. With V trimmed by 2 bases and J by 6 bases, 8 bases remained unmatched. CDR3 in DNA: TGTGCCAGCAGCTTAATCCAGGGGGCTTGGGATGGCTACACCTTC. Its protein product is CASSLIQGAWDGYTF.

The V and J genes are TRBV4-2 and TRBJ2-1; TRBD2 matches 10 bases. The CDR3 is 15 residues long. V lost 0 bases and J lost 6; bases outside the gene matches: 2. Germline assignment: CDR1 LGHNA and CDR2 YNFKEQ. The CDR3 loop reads CASSQESGRANEQFF. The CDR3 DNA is TGTGCCAGCAGCCAAGAAAGCGGGAGGGCCAATGAGCAGTTCTTC.

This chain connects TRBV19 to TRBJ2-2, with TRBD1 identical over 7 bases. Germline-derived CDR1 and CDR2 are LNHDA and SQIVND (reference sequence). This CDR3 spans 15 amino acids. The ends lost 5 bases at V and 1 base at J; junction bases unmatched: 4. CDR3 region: CASSARDRNTGELFF. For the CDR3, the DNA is TGTGCCAGTAGTGCCCGGGACAGGAACACCGGGGAGCTGTTTTTT.

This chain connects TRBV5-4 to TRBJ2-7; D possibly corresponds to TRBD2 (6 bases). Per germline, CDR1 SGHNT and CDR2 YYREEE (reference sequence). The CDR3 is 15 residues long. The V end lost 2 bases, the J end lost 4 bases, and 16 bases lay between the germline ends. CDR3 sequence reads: CASSFRDSSTYEQYF. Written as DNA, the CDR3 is TGTGCCAGCAGCTTTAGGGACTCGAGTACGTACGAGCAGTACTTC.

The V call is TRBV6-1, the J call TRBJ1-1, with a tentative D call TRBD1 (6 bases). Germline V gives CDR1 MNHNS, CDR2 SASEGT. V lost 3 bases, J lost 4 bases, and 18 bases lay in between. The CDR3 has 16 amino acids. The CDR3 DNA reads TGTGCCAGCAGTGACCTCATAACAGGGTGGGTCACTGAAGCTTTCTTT. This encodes CASSDLITGWVTEAFF.

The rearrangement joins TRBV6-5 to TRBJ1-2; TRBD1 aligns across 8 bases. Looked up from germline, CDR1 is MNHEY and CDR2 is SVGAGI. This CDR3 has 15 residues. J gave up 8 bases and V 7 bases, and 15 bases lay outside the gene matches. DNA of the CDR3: TGTGCCAGCACCCCCGGACAGGGAATTCGTAGGGGCTACACCTTC. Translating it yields CASTPGQGIRRGYTF.

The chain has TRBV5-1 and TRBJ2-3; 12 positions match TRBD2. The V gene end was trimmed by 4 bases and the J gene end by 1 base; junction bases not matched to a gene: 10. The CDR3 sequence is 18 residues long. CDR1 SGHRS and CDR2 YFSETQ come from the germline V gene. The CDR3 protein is CASSPRTSGVAGTDTQYF. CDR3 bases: TGCGCCAGCAGCCCAAGGACTAGCGGGGTGGCGGGCACAGATACGCAGTATTTT.

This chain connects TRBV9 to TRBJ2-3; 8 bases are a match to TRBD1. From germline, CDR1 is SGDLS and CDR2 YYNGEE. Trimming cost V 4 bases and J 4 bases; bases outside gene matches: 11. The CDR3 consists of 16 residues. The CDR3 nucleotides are TGTGCCAGCAGCCTAGGACAGGGACCACGGGCAGATACGCAGTATTTT. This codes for CASSLGQGPRADTQYF.

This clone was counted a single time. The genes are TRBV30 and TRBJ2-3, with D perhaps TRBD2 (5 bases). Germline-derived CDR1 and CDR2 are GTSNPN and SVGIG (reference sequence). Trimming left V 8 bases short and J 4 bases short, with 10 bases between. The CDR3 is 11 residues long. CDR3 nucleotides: TGTGCCCGCGCGGGCTCAGATACGCAGTATTTT. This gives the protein CARAGSDTQYF.